The sequence of this T cell receptor (beta chain) was determined in a study of control samples from healthy donors and cancer patients. TCRdb's copy holds only in-frame clones and misses some; the assay was immunoSEQ multiplex PCR. The sample carries a few hundred thousand clones, around nine tenths recorded once. Input material: PBMCs. The clonotype originates from a man aged 40-55 years with head and neck cancer.

The CDR3 loop reads CASSTGTRSVDEQFF. The CDR3 nucleotides are TGTGCCAGTAGCACCGGGACTAGGTCTGTCGATGAGCAGTTCTTC. The rearrangement links TRBV19 to TRBJ2-1; TRBD2 matches at 8 bases. CDR3 length: 15 amino acids. The junction had 12 bases not matched to a gene; V was cut back by 6 bases and J by 8 bases. Germline V CDR1 and CDR2: LNHDA, SQIVND (reference sequence).